This paragraph covers one TCR beta chain sequence. This entry is derived from a study of blood T cell repertoires in COVID-19. Study overall: The cDNA or gDNA used as material had been derived from T cells, B-cell-depleted T cells, or PBMCs.

CDR3 size: 15 residues. Germline CDR1 is LNHDA and CDR2 is SQIVND (reference sequence). The V gene end was trimmed by 4 bases and the J gene end by 7 bases; junction bases not matched to a gene: 3. In the source study's methods: Estimates of nucleated cell counts were drawn from the amplification of reference gene primers. The assay was immunoSEQ multiplex PCR, and TCRdb's table has in-frame clones only and misses some. From that table come the V and J calls and clone size; the DNA was used to work out D and trimming. The sample records about 42,000 clones, more than 70% being singletons. Sequencing was done on a sample of peripheral blood. The sequence derives from a man in his 70s with acute or convalescent COVID-19. The V call is TRBV19, the J call TRBJ2-3; 15 nucleotides align to TRBD2. CDR3 residues: CASSRTSGGANTQYF. The DNA of the CDR3 is TGTGCCAGTAGTAGGACTAGCGGGGGGGCGAATACGCAGTATTTT.